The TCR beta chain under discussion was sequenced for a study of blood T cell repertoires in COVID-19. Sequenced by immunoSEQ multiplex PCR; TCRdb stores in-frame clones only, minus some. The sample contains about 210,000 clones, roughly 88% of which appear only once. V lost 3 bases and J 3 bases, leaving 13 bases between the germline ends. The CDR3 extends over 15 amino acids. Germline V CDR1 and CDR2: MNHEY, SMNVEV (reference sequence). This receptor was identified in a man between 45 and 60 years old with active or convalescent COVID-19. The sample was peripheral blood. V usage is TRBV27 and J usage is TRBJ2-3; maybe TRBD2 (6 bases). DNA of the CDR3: TGTGCCAGCAGTTTGCTGTCAGCGGGTACAGATACGCAGTATTTT. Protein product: CASSLLSAGTDTQYF.